A selection of T cell receptor beta chains follows, all from one sample in a study of blood T cell repertoires in COVID-19. Sequencing used immunoSEQ multiplex PCR; TCRdb keeps in-frame clones, though not all of them. In the table there are about 78,000 clones, less than 95% of which are singletons. The sequencing input was peripheral blood. The receptors shown here come from a woman between 45 and 65 years old in a cohort sampled during active COVID-19. Each CDR3 is given with its conserved first and last residue. The D gene is left open where the match is weak. Rows give clone size only sometimes, using once, few, many, or a class for an expanded clone.

j_call clone_size d_call v_call cdr3_aa cdr3_nt
TRBJ2-1 once TRBD2 TRBV28 CASSSASGSYNEQFF TGTGCCAGCAGTTCGGCTAGCGGCTCCTACAATGAGCAGTTCTTC
TRBJ2-7 NA NA TRBV14 CASSLRRGAYEQYF TGTGCCAGCAGCCTGAGAAGGGGTGCATACGAGCAGTACTTC
TRBJ1-1 NA TRBD1 TRBV7-9 CASSLYPTGTGTRNTEAFF TGTGCCAGCAGCCTCTACCCCACTGGGACAGGGACAAGGAACACTGAAGCTTTCTTT
TRBJ1-2 NA NA TRBV30 CAWSAQANYGYTF TGTGCCTGGAGTGCACAGGCTAACTATGGCTACACCTTC
TRBJ1-1 NA NA TRBV2 CASTGRGNTEAFF TGTGCCAGCACGGGTAGGGGGAACACTGAAGCTTTCTTT
TRBJ2-1 NA TRBD2 TRBV28 CASSPGTRYNEQFF TGTGCCAGCTCGCCCGGGACTAGGTACAATGAGCAGTTCTTC
TRBJ2-5 NA NA TRBV2 CATDRRGLRETQYF TGTGCCACCGACAGGAGGGGGCTAAGAGAGACCCAGTACTTC
TRBJ1-5 few NA TRBV7-9 CASSPGQVSQPQHF TGTGCCAGCAGCCCAGGGCAGGTCAGTCAGCCCCAGCATTTT
TRBJ2-7 NA TRBD1 TRBV6-5 CASSPHRDRDGEQYF TGTGCCAGCAGTCCCCACCGGGACAGGGACGGGGAGCAGTACTTC
TRBJ2-3 NA NA TRBV3-1/TRBV3-2 CASSREQGLRDTQYF TGTGCCAGCAGTCGAGAGCAGGGCCTAAGGGATACGCAGTATTTT
TRBJ2-1 NA NA TRBV6-5 CASSYGGTAGKNEQFF TGTGCCAGCAGTTACGGGGGCACAGCGGGAAAGAATGAGCAGTTCTTC
TRBJ2-7 NA NA TRBV28 CASISQGEVGYEQYF TGTGCCAGCATTTCCCAGGGGGAGGTTGGCTACGAGCAGTACTTC
TRBJ2-7 NA NA TRBV7-9 CASSLVVGQFSYEQYF TGTGCCAGCAGCTTAGTAGTCGGACAGTTCTCCTATGAGCAGTACTTC
TRBJ2-3 NA NA TRBV6-4 CASSEGLLPTDTQYF TGTGCCAGCAGTGAGGGCCTCCTCCCCACAGATACGCAGTATTTT
TRBJ1-1 NA TRBD1 TRBV28 CASSFIQGSGTEAFF TGTGCCAGCAGTTTCATACAGGGGTCGGGGACTGAAGCTTTCTTT
TRBJ2-3 NA TRBD1 TRBV19 CASRPSGQGQTDTQYF TGTGCCAGTAGGCCCTCCGGACAGGGTCAGACAGATACGCAGTATTTT
TRBJ2-5 NA NA TRBV5-1 CASTGVGGKTQYF TGCGCCAGCACCGGAGTGGGGGGAAAGACCCAGTACTTC
TRBJ1-1 NA NA TRBV28 CASGTENTEAFF TGTGCCAGCGGTACAGAGAACACTGAAGCTTTCTTT
TRBJ2-7 NA TRBD1 TRBV11-2 CASSLSTGKYEQYF TGTGCCAGCAGCTTATCGACAGGGAAGTACGAGCAGTACTTC
TRBJ2-3 NA NA TRBV5-4 CATQGHETDTQYF TGTGCCACCCAGGGACACGAGACAGATACGCAGTATTTT
TRBJ2-2 NA TRBD2 TRBV4-1 CASSHSGSKAGELFF TGCGCCAGCAGCCATAGCGGGAGTAAAGCCGGGGAGCTGTTTTTT
TRBJ1-1 NA NA TRBV28 CASSPGTLNTEAFF TGTGCCAGCAGTCCCGGGACATTGAACACTGAAGCTTTCTTT
TRBJ1-6 NA NA TRBV7-9 CASSEQGSSYNSPLHF TGTGCCAGCAGCGAACAGGGAAGCTCCTATAATTCACCCCTCCACTTT
TRBJ2-1 NA NA TRBV27 CASSLSFYNEQFF TGTGCCAGCAGTTTATCCTTCTACAATGAGCAGTTCTTC
TRBJ2-1 few NA TRBV14 CASSQWAGSSYNEQFF TGTGCCAGCAGCCAATGGGCGGGGAGCTCCTACAATGAGCAGTTCTTC
TRBJ2-1 NA NA TRBV3-1/TRBV3-2 CASQTSESNEQFF TGTGCCAGCCAAACCAGCGAGTCTAATGAGCAGTTCTTC
TRBJ1-4 NA TRBD1 TRBV5-1 CASSLTQGAREKLFF TGCGCCAGCAGCTTGACCCAGGGGGCAAGGGAAAAACTGTTTTTT
TRBJ1-5 NA TRBD1 TRBV28 CASSVHGQGFHQPQHF TGTGCCAGCAGTGTACACGGACAGGGTTTCCATCAGCCCCAGCATTTT
TRBJ1-6 NA TRBD1 TRBV24-1 CATSDPQGSTLHF TGTGCCACCAGTGACCCACAGGGGAGCACCCTCCACTTT
TRBJ1-6 NA NA TRBV6-1 CASSARSSGMNSPLHF TGTGCCAGCAGTGCCCGATCAAGCGGTATGAATTCACCCCTCCACTTT
TRBJ1-1 few TRBD1 TRBV4-1 CASSFQGTGVLFEAFF TGCGCCAGCAGCTTCCAGGGGACAGGGGTTTTATTTGAAGCTTTCTTT
TRBJ2-3 NA NA TRBV19 CASSPGTRPDTQYF TGTGCCAGTAGTCCCGGGACTCGCCCAGATACGCAGTATTTT
TRBJ1-3 NA NA TRBV23-1 CASTKGGARGNTIYF TGCGCCAGCACCAAGGGGGGGGCGCGAGGAAACACCATATATTTT
TRBJ2-1 NA TRBD2 TRBV18 CASSPLPGLAGVGSSYNEQFF TGTGCCAGCTCACCGCTACCCGGACTAGCGGGAGTGGGGAGCTCCTACAATGAGCAGTTCTTC
TRBJ1-3 once TRBD1 TRBV19 CASRPGTGGYPSSGNTIYF TGTGCCAGTCGTCCCGGGACAGGGGGCTACCCGTCCTCTGGAAACACCATATATTTT
TRBJ2-3 NA NA TRBV28 CASSLSQDTDTQYF TGTGCCAGCAGTTTGAGTCAGGACACAGATACGCAGTATTTT
TRBJ2-7 NA NA TRBV28 CASRGGGVHHEQYF TGTGCCAGCAGAGGGGGCGGGGTTCACCACGAGCAGTACTTC
TRBJ2-3 NA TRBD2 TRBV2 CASRLTSGAAPDTQYF TGTGCCAGCAGGTTGACTAGCGGGGCCGCCCCAGATACGCAGTATTTT
TRBJ2-5 NA NA TRBV19 CASRGEGVRETQYF TGTGCCAGTAGAGGGGAGGGGGTTCGGGAGACCCAGTACTTC
TRBJ1-5 NA NA TRBV3-1/TRBV3-2 CASSQDRGQPQHF TGTGCCAGCAGCCAAGATCGGGGACAGCCCCAGCATTTT
TRBJ2-2 NA NA TRBV29-1 CSVYRGFESGELFF TGCAGCGTTTATCGAGGATTTGAGAGCGGGGAGCTGTTTTTT
TRBJ2-5 once NA TRBV6-5 CASSYSTGRETQYF TGTGCCAGCAGTTACTCGACAGGGAGGGAGACCCAGTACTTC
TRBJ1-2 NA NA TRBV27 CASRSGIGYTF TGTGCCAGCAGGTCAGGGATAGGCTACACCTTC
TRBJ1-3 NA NA TRBV2 CASSAVPTRPRDGNTIYF TGTGCCAGCAGCGCGGTCCCGACGCGGCCCCGTGATGGAAACACCATATATTTT
TRBJ1-2 NA NA TRBV29-1 CSVYLRAAYGYTF TGCAGCGTATATTTGAGGGCAGCCTATGGCTACACCTTC
TRBJ2-5 NA NA TRBV16 CASSRSSVQETQYF TGTGCCAGCAGCCGCTCTTCGGTACAGGAGACCCAGTACTTC
TRBJ2-7 once TRBD1 TRBV2 CASLRTGSSYEQYF TGTGCCAGCCTAAGGACAGGGAGCTCCTACGAGCAGTACTTC
TRBJ1-5 NA NA TRBV19 CASTQGGIQPQHF TGTGCCAGTACCCAAGGAGGGATTCAGCCCCAGCATTTT
TRBJ2-1 NA TRBD1 TRBV6-5 CASSYSLGQARNEQFF TGTGCCAGCAGTTACTCGCTGGGACAGGCGCGAAATGAGCAGTTCTTC
TRBJ2-3 NA TRBD2 TRBV11-2 CASSLNSGRSGTDTQYF TGTGCCAGCAGCTTAAATAGCGGGAGGTCGGGCACAGATACGCAGTATTTT
TRBJ2-7 NA TRBD1 TRBV28 CATMTGDYEQYF TGTGCCACCATGACAGGGGACTACGAGCAGTACTTC
TRBJ2-4 NA TRBD1 TRBV18 CASSPLPRDSLAKNIQYF TGTGCCAGCTCACCACTACCCCGGGACAGCCTAGCCAAAAACATTCAGTACTTC
TRBJ2-3 NA TRBD2 TRBV5-5 CASSLSSGSSDTQYF TGTGCCAGCAGCTTGTCTAGCGGGAGCTCAGATACGCAGTATTTT
TRBJ2-7 NA NA TRBV11-1 CASSFYGSNSYEQYF TGTGCCAGCAGCTTCTACGGGAGTAACTCCTACGAGCAGTACTTC
TRBJ2-1 NA NA TRBV11-1 CASSFIRENEQFF TGTGCCAGCAGCTTCATTCGGGAAAATGAGCAGTTCTTC
TRBJ2-1 NA TRBD2 TRBV5-1 CASSVAGSSYNEQFF TGCGCCAGCAGCGTAGCGGGAAGTTCCTACAATGAGCAGTTCTTC
TRBJ2-1 NA NA TRBV27 CASSRGRENEQFF TGTGCCAGCAGTAGGGGGAGAGAGAATGAGCAGTTCTTC
TRBJ1-2 NA TRBD1 TRBV18 CASSPSGTGDPRGYTF TGTGCCAGCTCCCCCTCCGGGACAGGGGACCCTCGGGGCTACACCTTC
TRBJ2-2 NA NA TRBV3-1/TRBV3-2 CASSQTGTGELFF TGTGCCAGCAGCCAAACGGGAACCGGGGAGCTGTTTTTT